This TCR beta chain was captured by sequencing in a study of cytomegalovirus exposure and HLA in healthy donors. General study findings and limits: There were a few CMV-associated chains whose specificity for CMV antigens was confirmed in vitro.

The germline gives CDR1 SGHTA, CDR2 FQGNSA. CDR3 length: 14 residues. Trimming took off 5 bases at V and 8 bases at J, with 18 bases between the two ends. The PCR contained 60 Vbeta and 13 Jbeta primers. Libraries were prepared by immunoSEQ multiplex PCR; TCRdb keeps only in-frame clonotypes and omits some of them. The sample records 94,000 or so clones, just over 70% being singletons. Notes on this clone: Its target is not known.

This sequence originates from a man in his fifties or sixties in good health and CMV-seronegative. Sample: PBMCs. This chain connects TRBV7-2 to TRBJ1-2; D is unclear. CDR3 protein: CASSPAGEGQGYTF. The DNA of the CDR3 is TGTGCCAGCAGCCCGGCTGGGGAGGGTCAAGGCTACACCTTC.